A selection of T cell receptor beta chains follows, all from one sample in a study of cytomegalovirus exposure and HLA in healthy donors. TCRdb keeps only in-frame clones here, not all; method: immunoSEQ multiplex PCR. Among over 150,000 clones listed, roughly 80% were seen once. The sequencing sample was made of PBMCs. The receptors derive from a woman in her late teens or twenties in good health and CMV-seronegative. CDR3s include the opening cysteine and the closing phenylalanine or tryptophan. D genes are given only for firm matches. Rows give clone size only sometimes, using once, few, many, or a class for an expanded clone.

clone_size d_call j_call v_call cdr3_nt cdr3_aa
- TRBD1 TRBJ2-5 TRBV19 TGTGCCAGTAGTTCCATGAGGGGCAGGGGGCGACGGGAGACCCAGTACTTC CASSSMRGRGRRETQYF
- TRBD2 TRBJ2-4 TRBV6-5 TGTGCCAGAGACCCTCGGGGGGGTCAGTACTTC CARDPRGGQYF
few TRBD1 TRBJ1-1 TRBV6-1 TGTGCCAGCAGCCATGGGACAGGACACAATGAAGCTTTCTTT CASSHGTGHNEAFF
- TRBD2 TRBJ2-7 TRBV18 TGTGCCAGCTCGTCGACTAGCGGGAGTTCCTACGAGCAGTACTTC CASSSTSGSSYEQYF
few TRBD1 TRBJ2-7 TRBV7-6 TGTGCCAGCAGCTTAGCTGGCAGGGGGCAAAGGTACGAGCAGTACTTC CASSLAGRGQRYEQYF
- TRBD2 TRBJ2-1 TRBV5-6 TGTGCCAGCCTCTACAGGACTAGCTCCTACAATGAGCAGTTCTTC CASLYRTSSYNEQFF
- TRBD1 TRBJ1-2 TRBV6-5 TGTGCCAGCAGTACCCGTGGACAGGGTCGAGGCTACACCTTC CASSTRGQGRGYTF
- - TRBJ2-5 TRBV4-2 TGTGCCAGCAGCCAAGATCAGGTTTCCGAGACCCAGTACTTC CASSQDQVSETQYF
- - TRBJ2-5 TRBV11-1 TGTGCCAGCAGCTCGGGAGTTTTGGACCAAGAGACCCAGTACTTC CASSSGVLDQETQYF
once - TRBJ1-2 TRBV28 TGTGCCAGCAGTTTATACACAGGGAAGAATGGCTACACCTTC CASSLYTGKNGYTF
- - TRBJ1-1 TRBV30 TGTGCCTGGAGTGTACTGGGGGGGACTGAAGCTTTCTTT CAWSVLGGTEAFF
few - TRBJ2-5 TRBV7-9 TGTGCCAGCAGCTTAGTCGGGGAGACCCAGTACTTC CASSLVGETQYF
- TRBD1 TRBJ1-2 TRBV4-2 TGTGCCAGCAGCCAAGATCAGGGACAGAATGGCTACACCTTC CASSQDQGQNGYTF
once - TRBJ2-7 TRBV4-2 TGTGCCAGCAGCTTGGCAGGGAACGAGCAGTACTTC CASSLAGNEQYF
once - TRBJ2-1 TRBV18 TGTGCCAGCTCACCAGGAGAGTTCTACAATGAGCAGTTCTTC CASSPGEFYNEQFF
- - TRBJ1-3 TRBV18 TGTGCCAGCTCACCACGGTGGCCAGACTCTATCTCTGGAAACACCATATATTTT CASSPRWPDSISGNTIYF
- TRBD1 TRBJ2-5 TRBV7-6 TGTGCCAGCAGCATCCGGGACAGGGATAAAGAGACCCAGTACTTC CASSIRDRDKETQYF
- TRBD1 TRBJ1-1 TRBV2 TGTGCCAGCCAGCTCAGGGGGATAGGGGACACTGAAGCTTTCTTT CASQLRGIGDTEAFF
- TRBD2 TRBJ2-5 TRBV6-1 TGTGCCAGCAGTTGGACTAGCGGGGGTCAAGAGACCCAGTACTTC CASSWTSGGQETQYF
- - TRBJ2-5 TRBV18 TGTGCCAGCTCACCATTTAGCGAAGAGACCCAGTACTTC CASSPFSEETQYF
- - TRBJ2-2 TRBV14 TGTGCCAGCAGCCAGGGGCAAATCGGGGAGCTGTTTTTT CASSQGQIGELFF
- TRBD2 TRBJ2-7 TRBV11-2 TGTGCCAGCAGCTTATTCCAGGGAGGGACCTACGAGCAGTACTTC CASSLFQGGTYEQYF
- - TRBJ2-7 TRBV5-1 TGCGCCAGCAGCTTAACCTTGGTGCAGGGGCCCTACGAGCAGTACTTC CASSLTLVQGPYEQYF
- TRBD1 TRBJ1-5 TRBV7-8 TGTGCCAGCGTGGCCGACAGGGGAGTAGATCAGCCCCAGCATTTT CASVADRGVDQPQHF
- TRBD1 TRBJ1-1 TRBV29-1 TGCAGCGATGGGACAGGGAACACTGAAGCTTTCTTT CSDGTGNTEAFF
few TRBD1 TRBJ1-6 TRBV5-8 TGTGCCAGCAGCTATACCAACAGGGGTTGGAATTCACCCCTCCACTTT CASSYTNRGWNSPLHF
once TRBD2 TRBJ2-5 TRBV19 TGTGCCAGTAGTATCGTCCCCGGGACTAGCGGGATGAGGGAGACCCAGTACTTC CASSIVPGTSGMRETQYF
- - TRBJ2-3 TRBV27 TGTGCCAGCAGTCTCGCGGGACAGAGTACAGATACGCAGTATTTT CASSLAGQSTDTQYF
once TRBD1 TRBJ1-2 TRBV2 TGTGCCAGCAGTAAAACCGGGACAGACCTTAACTATGGCTACACCTTC CASSKTGTDLNYGYTF
- TRBD1 TRBJ2-3 TRBV28 TGTGCCAGCTCCTCCAGGACAGGGGTCACAGATACGCAGTATTTT CASSSRTGVTDTQYF
- - TRBJ2-7 TRBV29-1 TGCAGCGCCGAGGTCACCCCCTACGAGCAGTACTTC CSAEVTPYEQYF
- - TRBJ1-3 TRBV7-9 TGTGCCTCGGAACAGGGAACGTCTGGAAACACCATATATTTT CASEQGTSGNTIYF
few - TRBJ1-1 TRBV7-9 TGTGCCAGCAGCTTCACAAGTAACACTGAAGCTTTCTTT CASSFTSNTEAFF
- TRBD2 TRBJ2-3 TRBV5-4 TGTGCCAGCAGCCAAGCGGGAGGGTCATCAGATACGCAGTATTTT CASSQAGGSSDTQYF
- - TRBJ2-2 TRBV28 TGTGCCAGCAGTTTAATAGGGGCTGGCACCGGGGAGCTGTTTTTT CASSLIGAGTGELFF
- - TRBJ2-3 TRBV10-1 TGCGCCAGCAGTGAGTCGAAAGGGACTAGCACAGATACGCAGTATTTT CASSESKGTSTDTQYF
- - TRBJ1-1 TRBV11-2 TGTGCCAGCAGTCCTAAAGCACCTACTAACACTGAAGCTTTCTTT CASSPKAPTNTEAFF
- - TRBJ1-4 TRBV10-1 TGCGTCCCAGGAGGTGCAACTAATGAAAAACTGTTTTTT CVPGGATNEKLFF
few - TRBJ2-7 TRBV4-1 TGCGCCAGCAGCCAAGATCAGGGAAACTACGAGCAGTACTTC CASSQDQGNYEQYF
- - TRBJ2-1 TRBV7-2 TGTGCCAGCAGCATTTCAACTAGCTACAATGAGCAGTTCTTC CASSISTSYNEQFF
- - TRBJ2-1 TRBV5-6 TGTGCCAGCAGCCAAACCCAGGGGCCCTCCTACAATGAGCAGTTCTTC CASSQTQGPSYNEQFF
- - TRBJ2-3 TRBV10-3 TGTGCCATCAGTGAGTCGTTGGCGGAATCAGATACGCAGTATTTT CAISESLAESDTQYF
- - TRBJ2-7 TRBV7-9 TGTGCCAGCAGCAACCGGGACTCAACCTACGAGCAGTACTTC CASSNRDSTYEQYF
few - TRBJ1-6 TRBV4-2 TGTGCCAGCAGCCCGCAGTCCCTCCTCCCATCACCCCTCCACTTT CASSPQSLLPSPLHF
- - TRBJ2-3 TRBV4-1 TGCGCCAGCAGCCACCTCGGTACCACAGATACGCAGTATTTT CASSHLGTTDTQYF
- TRBD2 TRBJ2-7 TRBV19 TGTGCCAGTAGTACCTCAATATCTAGCGGGGGCTACGAGCAGTACTTC CASSTSISSGGYEQYF